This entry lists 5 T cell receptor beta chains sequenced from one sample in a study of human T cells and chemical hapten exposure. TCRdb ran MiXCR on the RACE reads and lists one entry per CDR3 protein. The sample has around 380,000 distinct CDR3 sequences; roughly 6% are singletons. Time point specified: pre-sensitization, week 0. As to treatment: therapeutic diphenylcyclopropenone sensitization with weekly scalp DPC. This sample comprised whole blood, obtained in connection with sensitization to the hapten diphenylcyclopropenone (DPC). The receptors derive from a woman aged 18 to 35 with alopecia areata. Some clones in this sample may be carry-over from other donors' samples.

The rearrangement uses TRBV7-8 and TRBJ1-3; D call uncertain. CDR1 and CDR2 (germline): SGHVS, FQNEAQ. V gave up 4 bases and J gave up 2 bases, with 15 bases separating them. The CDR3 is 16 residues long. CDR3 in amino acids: CASSSRRMVTGNTIYF. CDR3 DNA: TGTGCCAGCAGCTCGCGGCGGATGGTAACTGGAAACACCATATATTTT.

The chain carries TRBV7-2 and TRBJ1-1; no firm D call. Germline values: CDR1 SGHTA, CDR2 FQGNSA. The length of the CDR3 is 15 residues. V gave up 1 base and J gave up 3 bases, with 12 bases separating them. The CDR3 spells CASSLVRSSDTEAFF. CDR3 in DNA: TGTGCCAGCAGCTTAGTTCGGTCATCCGACACTGAAGCTTTCTTT. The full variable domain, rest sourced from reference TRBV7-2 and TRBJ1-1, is GAGVSQSPSNKVTEKGKDVELRCDPISGHTALYWYRQSLGQGLEFLIYFQGNSAPDKSGLPSDRFSAERTGGSVSTLTIQRTQQEDSAVYLCASSLVRSSDTEAFFGQGTRLTVV.

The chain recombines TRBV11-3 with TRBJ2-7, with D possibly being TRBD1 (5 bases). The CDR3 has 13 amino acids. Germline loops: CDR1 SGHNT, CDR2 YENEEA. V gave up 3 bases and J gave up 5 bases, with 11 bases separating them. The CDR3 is CASSLQGSHEQYF. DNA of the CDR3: TGTGCCAGCAGCTTGCAGGGATCCCACGAGCAGTACTTC.

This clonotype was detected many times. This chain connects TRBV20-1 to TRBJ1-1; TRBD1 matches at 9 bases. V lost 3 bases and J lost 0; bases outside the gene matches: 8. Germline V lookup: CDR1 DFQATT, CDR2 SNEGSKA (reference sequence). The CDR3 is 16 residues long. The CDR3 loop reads CSASGQGTTMNTEAFF. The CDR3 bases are TGCAGTGCTAGCGGACAGGGGACAACTATGAACACTGAAGCTTTCTTT.

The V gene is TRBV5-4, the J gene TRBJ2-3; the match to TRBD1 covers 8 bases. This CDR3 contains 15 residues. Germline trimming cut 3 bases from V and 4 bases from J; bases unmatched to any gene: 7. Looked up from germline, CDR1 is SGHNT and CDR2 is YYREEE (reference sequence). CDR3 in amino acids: CASSWGQVAADTQYF. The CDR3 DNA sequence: TGTGCCAGCAGCTGGGGACAGGTTGCGGCAGATACGCAGTATTTT.